Given below is one T cell receptor (beta chain) in context. The CDR3 covers 17 residues. Germline-derived CDR1 and CDR2 are SGHTA and FQGNSA. The J segment lost 4 bases and the V segment lost 5 bases, leaving 9 bases of the junction unmatched. The source of the sample is a study of blood T cell repertoires in COVID-19. TCRdb's table, derived via immunoSEQ multiplex PCR, lists solely in-frame clones and lacks some. The repertoire holds some 260,000 clones, with roughly 87% as singletons. This sequence joins TRBV7-2 and TRBJ2-7, with 15 bases matching TRBD2. Sequencing was done on a sample of peripheral blood. The receptor was isolated from a man aged 18-30 years with active or convalescent COVID-19. CDR3 bases: TGTGCCAGCAGCGCCGGGACTAGCGGGAGGAGTTTATACGAGCAGTACTTC. Translated, it gives CASSAGTSGRSLYEQYF.